A single sample is the source of the 4 T cell receptor beta chains below, sequenced in a study of T cells expressing NK-cell markers. Reanalyzing the 5' RACE reads, TCRdb keeps one entry per CDR3 protein, without DNA. The record lists a few hundred thousand distinct CDR3 sequences, of which the ten most abundant hold approximately 0.41%. Material: blood T cells: a sorted CD56 or NKG2C T cell subset, CD4+ or CD8+ T cells, or bulk PBMC T cells (not recorded which). The receptor source for this set is a man aged 18 to 29 in good health.

The gene calls are TRBV24-1 and TRBJ2-3. Germline loops: CDR1 KGHDR, CDR2 SFDVKD. This CDR3 comprises 14 residues. The chain's CDR3 is CATSDSKPRDTQYF.

The gene calls are TRBV20-1 and TRBJ2-5. The CDR3 spans 11 residues. Germline values: CDR1 DFQATT, CDR2 SNEGSKA (reference sequence). The CDR3 sequence is CSASVLETQYF.

The genes are TRBV2 and TRBJ2-6. The CDR3 loop spans 18 amino acids. Looked up from germline, CDR1 is SNHLY and CDR2 is FYNNEI. CDR3 amino acids: CASSEAEDSLEGANVLTF.

The rearrangement joins TRBV6-5 to TRBJ2-1. The CDR3 covers 12 residues. Germline loops: CDR1 MNHEY, CDR2 SVGAGI. This CDR3 reads CASRTGVNEQFF.